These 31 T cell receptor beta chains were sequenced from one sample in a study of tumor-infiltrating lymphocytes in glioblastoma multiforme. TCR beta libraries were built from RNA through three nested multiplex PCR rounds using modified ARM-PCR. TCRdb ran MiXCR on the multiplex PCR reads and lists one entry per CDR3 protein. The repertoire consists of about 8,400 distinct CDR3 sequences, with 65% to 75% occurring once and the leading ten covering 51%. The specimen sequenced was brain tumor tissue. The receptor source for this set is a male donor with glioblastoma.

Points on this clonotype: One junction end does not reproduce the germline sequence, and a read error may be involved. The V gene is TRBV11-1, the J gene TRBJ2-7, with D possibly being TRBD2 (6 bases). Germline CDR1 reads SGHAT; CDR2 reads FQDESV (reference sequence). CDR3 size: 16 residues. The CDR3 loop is CASNLLAGGPAYEQYF. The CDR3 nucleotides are TGTGCCAGCAACTTACTAGCAGGAGGGCCAGCCTACGAGCAGTACTTC.

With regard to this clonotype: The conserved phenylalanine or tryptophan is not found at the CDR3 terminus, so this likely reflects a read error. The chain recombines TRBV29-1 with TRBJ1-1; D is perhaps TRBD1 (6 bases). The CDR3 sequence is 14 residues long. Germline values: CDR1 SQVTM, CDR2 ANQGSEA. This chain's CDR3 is CSVEIGQRNTEAFI. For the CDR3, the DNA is TGCAGCGTTGAAATTGGACAGAGAAACACTGAGGCTTTCATT.

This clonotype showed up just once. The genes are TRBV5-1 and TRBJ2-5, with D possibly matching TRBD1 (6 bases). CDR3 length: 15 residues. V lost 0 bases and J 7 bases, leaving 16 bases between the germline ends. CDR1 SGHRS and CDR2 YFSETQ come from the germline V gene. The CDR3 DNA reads TGCGCCAGCAGCTTGGCGGGACGACAGGCCGTGACCCAGTACTTC. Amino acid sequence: CASSLAGRQAVTQYF.

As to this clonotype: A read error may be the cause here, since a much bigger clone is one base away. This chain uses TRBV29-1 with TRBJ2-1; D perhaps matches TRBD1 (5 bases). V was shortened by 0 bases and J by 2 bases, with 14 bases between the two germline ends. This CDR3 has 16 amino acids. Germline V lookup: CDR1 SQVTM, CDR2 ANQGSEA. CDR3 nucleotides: TGCAGCGTTGAAGACCCGGACAAGGGAACCTACAATGAGCAGTTCTTC. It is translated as CSVEDPDKGTYNEQFF.

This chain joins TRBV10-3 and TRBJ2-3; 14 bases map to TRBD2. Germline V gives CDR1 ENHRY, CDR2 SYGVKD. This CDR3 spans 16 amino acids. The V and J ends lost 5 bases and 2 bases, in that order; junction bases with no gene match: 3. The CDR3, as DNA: TGTGCCATCAGTAAGGGACTAGCGGGGGACACAGATACGCAGTATTTT. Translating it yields CAISKGLAGDTDTQYF.

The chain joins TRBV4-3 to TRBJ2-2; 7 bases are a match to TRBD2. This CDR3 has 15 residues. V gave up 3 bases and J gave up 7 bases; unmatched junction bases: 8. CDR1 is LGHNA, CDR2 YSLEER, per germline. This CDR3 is CASSHNGDYSGELFF. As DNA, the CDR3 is TGCGCCAGCAGCCACAACGGGGACTACAGCGGGGAGCTGTTTTTT.

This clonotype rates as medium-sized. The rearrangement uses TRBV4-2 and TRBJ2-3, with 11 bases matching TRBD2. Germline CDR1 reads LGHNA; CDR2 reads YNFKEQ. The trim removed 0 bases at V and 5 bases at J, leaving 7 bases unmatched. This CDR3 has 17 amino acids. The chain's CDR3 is CASSQDPLGLAGDTQYF. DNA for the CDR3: TGTGCCAGCAGCCAAGATCCGCTAGGACTAGCGGGAGATACGCAGTATTTT.

CDR3: CASSLLGIQYF. The CDR3 DNA reads TGTGCCAGCAGCCTTCTAGGGATCCAGTACTTC. This rearrangement joins TRBV5-6 to TRBJ2-5, with D hard to call. V was trimmed by 4 bases and J by 10 bases, leaving 11 bases between them. This CDR3 comprises 11 residues. CDR1 SGHDT and CDR2 YYEEEE come from the germline V gene.

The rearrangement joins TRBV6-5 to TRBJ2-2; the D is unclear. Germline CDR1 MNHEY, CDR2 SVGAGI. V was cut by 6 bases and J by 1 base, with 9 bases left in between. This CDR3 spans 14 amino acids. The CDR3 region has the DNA TGTGCCAGCAGCCCCCTTTTGAACACCGGGGAGCTGTTTTTT. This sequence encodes CASSPLLNTGELFF.

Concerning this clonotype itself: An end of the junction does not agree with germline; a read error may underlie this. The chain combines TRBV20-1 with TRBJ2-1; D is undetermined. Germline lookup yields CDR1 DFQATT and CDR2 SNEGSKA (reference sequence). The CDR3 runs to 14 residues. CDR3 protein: CSARNEARLYEQSF. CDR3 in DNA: TGCAGTGCTAGAAATGAGGCAAGGCTGTATGAGCAGTCCTTC.

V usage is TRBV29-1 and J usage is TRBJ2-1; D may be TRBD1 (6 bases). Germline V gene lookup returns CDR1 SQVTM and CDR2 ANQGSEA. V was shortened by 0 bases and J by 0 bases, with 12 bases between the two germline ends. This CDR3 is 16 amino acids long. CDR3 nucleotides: TGCAGCGTTGAAGATCCGGACAGAAGCTCCTACAATGAGCAGTTCTTC. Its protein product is CSVEDPDRSSYNEQFF.

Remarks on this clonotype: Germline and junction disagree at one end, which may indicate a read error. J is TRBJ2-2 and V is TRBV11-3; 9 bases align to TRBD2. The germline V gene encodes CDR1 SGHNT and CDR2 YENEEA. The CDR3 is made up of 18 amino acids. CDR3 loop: CASSTTSRLAGEAGKLFF. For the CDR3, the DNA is TGTGCCAGCAGCACCACCTCCAGATTAGCGGGAGAAGCCGGGAAGCTGTTTTTT.

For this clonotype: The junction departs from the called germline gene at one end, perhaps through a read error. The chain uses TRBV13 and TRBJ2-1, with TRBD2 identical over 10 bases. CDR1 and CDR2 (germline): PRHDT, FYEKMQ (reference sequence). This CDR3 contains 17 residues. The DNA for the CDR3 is TGTGCCAACAGCTCAAAACTAGCGGGGATAGACTACAATGAGCAGTTCTTC. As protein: CANSSKLAGIDYNEQFF.

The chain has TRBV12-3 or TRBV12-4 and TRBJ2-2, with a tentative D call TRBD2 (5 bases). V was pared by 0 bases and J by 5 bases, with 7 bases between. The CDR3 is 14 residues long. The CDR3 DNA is TGTGCCAGCAGTTTAGCGGCGGGTACCGGGGAGCTGTTTTTT. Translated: CASSLAAGTGELFF.

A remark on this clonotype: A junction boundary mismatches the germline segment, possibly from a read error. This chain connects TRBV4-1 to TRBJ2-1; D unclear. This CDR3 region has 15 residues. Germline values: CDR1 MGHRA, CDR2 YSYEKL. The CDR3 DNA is TGCGACAGCAGCCAAGGGATCCTCCAACGCAATGAGCAGTTCTTC. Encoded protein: CDSSQGILQRNEQFF.

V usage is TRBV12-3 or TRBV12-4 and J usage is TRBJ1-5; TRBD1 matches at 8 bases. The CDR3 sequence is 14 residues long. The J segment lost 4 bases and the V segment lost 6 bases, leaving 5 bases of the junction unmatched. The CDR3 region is CASRPQGVNQPQHF. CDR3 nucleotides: TGTGCCAGCAGGCCACAGGGGGTTAATCAGCCCCAGCATTTT.

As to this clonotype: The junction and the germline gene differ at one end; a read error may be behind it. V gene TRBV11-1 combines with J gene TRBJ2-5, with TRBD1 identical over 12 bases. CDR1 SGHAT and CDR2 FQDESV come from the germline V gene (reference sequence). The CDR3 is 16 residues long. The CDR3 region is CVRSLPGQGARETQYF. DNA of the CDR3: TGTGTCCGCAGCCTCCCGGGACAGGGGGCAAGGGAGACCCAATACTTC.

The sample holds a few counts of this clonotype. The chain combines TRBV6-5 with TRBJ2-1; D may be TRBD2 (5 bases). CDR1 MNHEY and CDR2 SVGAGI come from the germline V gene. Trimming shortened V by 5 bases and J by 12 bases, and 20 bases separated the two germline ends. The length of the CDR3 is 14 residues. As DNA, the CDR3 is TGTGCCAGCAGTCCCAGGCCCTATAGCGACGGGCAGTTCTTC. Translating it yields CASSPRPYSDGQFF.

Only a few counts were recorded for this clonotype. The CDR3 sequence is CASRASGTGNTEAFF. CDR3 coding DNA: TGCGCCAGCAGGGCTTCCGGGACAGGCAACACTGAAGCTTTCTTT. The V call is TRBV4-1, the J call TRBJ1-1; 8 bases map to TRBD1. Trimming at V came to 6 bases and at J to 2 bases, leaving 8 bases not matched to a gene. Germline V gene lookup returns CDR1 MGHRA and CDR2 YSYEKL. The CDR3 consists of 15 residues.

CDR3 loop: CASSYSGGRSPYEQYF. As DNA, the CDR3 is TGTGCCAGCAGTTACTCTGGAGGGAGGTCCCCCTACGAGCAGTACTTC. V and J are TRBV6-6 and TRBJ2-7; TRBD2 is a possible D gene (6 bases). V shed 0 bases and J shed 2 bases, with 14 bases lying between them. The germline V gene encodes CDR1 MNHNY and CDR2 SVGAGI (reference sequence). The CDR3 has 16 amino acids.

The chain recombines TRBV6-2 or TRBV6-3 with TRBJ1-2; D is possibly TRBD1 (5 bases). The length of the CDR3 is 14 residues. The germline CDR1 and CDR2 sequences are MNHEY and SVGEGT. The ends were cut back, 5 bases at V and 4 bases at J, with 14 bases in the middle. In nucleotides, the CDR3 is TGTGCCAGCAGTCCGGGGCAGCGATTCTATGGCTACACCTTC. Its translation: CASSPGQRFYGYTF.

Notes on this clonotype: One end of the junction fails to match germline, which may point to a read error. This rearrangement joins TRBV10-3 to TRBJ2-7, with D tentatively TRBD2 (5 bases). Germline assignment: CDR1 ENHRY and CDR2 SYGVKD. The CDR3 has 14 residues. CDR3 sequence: CAIRERVGDYEQYF. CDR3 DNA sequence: TGTGCCATCCGTGAGAGGGTTGGGGATTACGAGCAGTACTTC.

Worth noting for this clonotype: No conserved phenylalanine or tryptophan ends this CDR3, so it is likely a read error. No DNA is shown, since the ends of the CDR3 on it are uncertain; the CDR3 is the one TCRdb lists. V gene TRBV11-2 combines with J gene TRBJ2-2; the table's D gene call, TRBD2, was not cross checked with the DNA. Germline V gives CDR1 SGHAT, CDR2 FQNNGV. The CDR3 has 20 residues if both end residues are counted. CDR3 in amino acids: CANTPSFGQGLAVNTGELFS.

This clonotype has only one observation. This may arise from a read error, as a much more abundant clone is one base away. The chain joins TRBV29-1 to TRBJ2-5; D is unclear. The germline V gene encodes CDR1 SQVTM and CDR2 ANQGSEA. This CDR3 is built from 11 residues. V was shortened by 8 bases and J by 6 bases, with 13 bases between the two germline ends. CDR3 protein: CSIPRKKTQYF. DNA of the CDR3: TGCAGCATCCCTAGGAAAAAGACCCAGTACTTC.

The CDR3 spells CASDRGGKETQYF. The CDR3 DNA sequence: TGTGCCTCTGACAGGGGAGGCAAAGAGACCCAGTACTTC. The chain combines TRBV12-3 or TRBV12-4 with TRBJ2-5; 8 nucleotides agree with TRBD1. With V trimmed by 11 bases and J by 3 bases, 8 bases remained unmatched. The CDR3 is 13 amino acids.

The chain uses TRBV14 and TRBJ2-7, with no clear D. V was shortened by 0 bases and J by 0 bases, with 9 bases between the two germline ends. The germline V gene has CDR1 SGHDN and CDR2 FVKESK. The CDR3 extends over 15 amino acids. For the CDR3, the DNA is TGTGCCAGCAGCCAAGAGGGTTTGGGCTCCTACGAGCAGTACTTC. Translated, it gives CASSQEGLGSYEQYF.

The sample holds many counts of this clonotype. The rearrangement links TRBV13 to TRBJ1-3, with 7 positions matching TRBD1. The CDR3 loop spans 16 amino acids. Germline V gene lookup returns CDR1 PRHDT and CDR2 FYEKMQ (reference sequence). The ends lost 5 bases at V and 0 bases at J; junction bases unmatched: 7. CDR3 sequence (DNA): TGTGCCAGCAGCCCGCTCAGGGGGGGCTCTGGAAACACCATATATTTT. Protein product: CASSPLRGGSGNTIYF.

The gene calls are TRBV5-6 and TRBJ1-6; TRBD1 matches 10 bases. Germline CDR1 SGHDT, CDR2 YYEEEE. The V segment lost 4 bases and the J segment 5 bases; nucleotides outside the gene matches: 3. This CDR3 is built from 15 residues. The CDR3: CASSIGTGDNSPLHF. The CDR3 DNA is TGTGCCAGCAGCATAGGGACAGGGGATAATTCACCCCTCCACTTT.

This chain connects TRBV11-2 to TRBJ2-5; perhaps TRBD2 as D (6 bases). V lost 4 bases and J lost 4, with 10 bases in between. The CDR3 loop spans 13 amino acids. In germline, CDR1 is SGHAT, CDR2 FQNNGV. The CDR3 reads CASSWRVIETQYF. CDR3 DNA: TGTGCCAGCAGCTGGAGGGTAATAGAGACCCAGTACTTC.

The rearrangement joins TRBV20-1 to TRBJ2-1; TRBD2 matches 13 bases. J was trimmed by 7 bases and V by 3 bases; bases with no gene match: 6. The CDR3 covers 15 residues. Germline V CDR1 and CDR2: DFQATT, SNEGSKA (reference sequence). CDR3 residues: CSASWGLAGFNEQFF. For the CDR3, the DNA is TGCAGTGCTAGTTGGGGACTAGCGGGATTTAATGAGCAGTTCTTC.

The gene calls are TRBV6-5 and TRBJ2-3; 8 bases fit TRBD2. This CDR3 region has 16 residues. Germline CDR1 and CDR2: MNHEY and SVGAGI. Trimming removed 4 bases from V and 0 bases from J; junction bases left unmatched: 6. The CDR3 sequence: CASSSLASGSTDTQYF. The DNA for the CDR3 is TGTGCCAGCAGTTCCCTAGCTAGCGGGAGCACAGATACGCAGTATTTT.